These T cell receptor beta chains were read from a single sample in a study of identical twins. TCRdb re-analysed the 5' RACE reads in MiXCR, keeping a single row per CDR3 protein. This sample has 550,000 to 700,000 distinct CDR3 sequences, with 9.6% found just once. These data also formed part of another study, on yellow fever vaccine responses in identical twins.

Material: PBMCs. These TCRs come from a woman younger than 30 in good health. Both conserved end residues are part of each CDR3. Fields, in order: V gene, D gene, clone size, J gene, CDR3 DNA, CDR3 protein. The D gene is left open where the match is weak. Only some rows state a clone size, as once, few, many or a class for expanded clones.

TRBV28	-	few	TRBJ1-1	TGTGCCAGCAGTTTACCCCTCGGACTGAACACTGAAGCTTTCTTT	CASSLPLGLNTEAFF
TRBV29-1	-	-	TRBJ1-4	TGCAGCGTTGGTCTCTGGACGAGTGAAAAACTGTTTTTT	CSVGLWTSEKLFF
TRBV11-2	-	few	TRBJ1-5	TGTGCCAGCAGCTCGGACAGTCGCAATCAGCCCCAGCATTTT	CASSSDSRNQPQHF
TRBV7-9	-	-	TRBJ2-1	TGTGCCAGCAGCTTACCCCCGGCGGCACCCTCCTACAATGAGCAGTTCTTC	CASSLPPAAPSYNEQFF
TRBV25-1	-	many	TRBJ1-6	TGTGCCAGCAGTCCCGGGACAAGGAATTCACCCCTCCACTTT	CASSPGTRNSPLHF
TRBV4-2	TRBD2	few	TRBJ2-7	TGTGCCAGCAGCCAAGCCGGGACTAACTACGAGCAGTACTTC	CASSQAGTNYEQYF
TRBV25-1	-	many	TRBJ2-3	TGTGCCAGCAGTGGAGAGGGGACTGGGGGTCGGAGCACAGATACGCAGTATTTT	CASSGEGTGGRSTDTQYF
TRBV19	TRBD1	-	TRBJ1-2	TGTGCCAGTAGTCCCGCCGGGACAGGGGGTTGGGACTATGGCTACACCTTC	CASSPAGTGGWDYGYTF
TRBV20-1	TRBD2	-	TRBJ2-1	TGCAGTGCTACGAGACCTCTAGCGGCCACATACAATGAGCAGTTCTTC	CSATRPLAATYNEQFF
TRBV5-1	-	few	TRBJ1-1	TGCGCCAGCAGCTTGGTTCCGGATGGCAGGAACACTGAAGCTTTCTTT	CASSLVPDGRNTEAFF
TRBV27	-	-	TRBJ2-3	TGTGCCAGCAAACGCCCCTCCACAGATACGCAGTATTTT	CASKRPSTDTQYF
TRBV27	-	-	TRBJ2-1	TGTGCCAGCAGTTTATCGAGCAACCGCCAGAATGAGCAGTTCTTC	CASSLSSNRQNEQFF
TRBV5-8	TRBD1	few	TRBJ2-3	TGTGCCGGTAATACGGGACAGGGTGCAGATACGCAGTATTTT	CAGNTGQGADTQYF
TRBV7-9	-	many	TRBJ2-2	TGTGCCACCTCACCCCCGGCCGGGGAGCTGTTTTTT	CATSPPAGELFF
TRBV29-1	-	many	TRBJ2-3	TGCAGCGCAGACTCCGGGACAAGCACAGATACGCAGTATTTT	CSADSGTSTDTQYF
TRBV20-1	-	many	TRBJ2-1	TGCAGTGCTAGGAAGCTTATAGATGAGCAGTTCTTC	CSARKLIDEQFF
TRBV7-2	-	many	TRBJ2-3	TGTGCCAGCAGCTTAGTACGTCGCGGGGTGGAGTATTTT	CASSLVRRGVEYF
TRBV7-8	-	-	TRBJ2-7	TGTGCCAGCAGCACCGAGTGGGGTGACGCCTACGAGCAGTACTTC	CASSTEWGDAYEQYF
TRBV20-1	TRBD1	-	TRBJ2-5	TGCAGTGCTAGATCACCTCATGGGACAGGGGAAGAGACCCAGTACTTC	CSARSPHGTGEETQYF
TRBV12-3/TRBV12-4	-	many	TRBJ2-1	TGTGCCAGCAGTCCCCACTACAATGAGCAGTTCTTC	CASSPHYNEQFF
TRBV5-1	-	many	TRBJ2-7	TGCGCCAGCAGCCCTGAAGGGAAGCGGTTCTACGAGCAGTACTTC	CASSPEGKRFYEQYF
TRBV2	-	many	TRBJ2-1	TGTGCCAGCAGTTCCGACAAGAATGAGCAGTTCTTC	CASSSDKNEQFF
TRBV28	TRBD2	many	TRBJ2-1	TGTGCCAGCAGGGCTAGCGGCGGGTCTGAGCAGTTCTTC	CASRASGGSEQFF
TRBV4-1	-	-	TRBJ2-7	TGCGCCAGCAGCCAAGCACGGGGGTTGAACGAGCAGTACTTC	CASSQARGLNEQYF
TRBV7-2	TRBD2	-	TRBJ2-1	TGTGCCAGCAGCCCAAGACCTAGCGGGGGGAGGAACAATGAGCAGTTCTTC	CASSPRPSGGRNNEQFF
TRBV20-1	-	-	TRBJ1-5	TGCAGTGCTAGTGACGGACGGGACAATCAGCCCCAGCATTTT	CSASDGRDNQPQHF
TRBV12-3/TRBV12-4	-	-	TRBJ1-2	TGTGCCAGCAGGATACGACTGTCACTCTATGGCTACACCTTC	CASRIRLSLYGYTF
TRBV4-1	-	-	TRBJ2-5	TGCGCCAGCAGCCAAGATGGATCCGGTGGGCGTGAGACCCAGTACTTC	CASSQDGSGGRETQYF
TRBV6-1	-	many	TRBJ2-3	TGTGCCAGCAGTGCCGGGCCTAGCACAGATACGCAGTATTTT	CASSAGPSTDTQYF
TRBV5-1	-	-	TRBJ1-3	TGCGCCAGCAGCTTGGACGGAAACTCTGGAAACACCATATATTTT	CASSLDGNSGNTIYF
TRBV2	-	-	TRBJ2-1	TGTGCCAGCAACCCGCCTCCTGCTCTCTACAATGAGCAGTTCTTC	CASNPPPALYNEQFF
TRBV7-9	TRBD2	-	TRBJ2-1	TGTGCCAGCAGCTTAGTAGGACTAGCGCAATACAATGAGCAGTTCTTC	CASSLVGLAQYNEQFF
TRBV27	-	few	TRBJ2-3	TGTGCCAGCAGTTTATCCGCATTCGTGGCCGGTACGCAGTATTTT	CASSLSAFVAGTQYF
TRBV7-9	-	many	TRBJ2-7	TGTGCCAGCAGCAAGAGCCTGGGGCAGTACTTC	CASSKSLGQYF
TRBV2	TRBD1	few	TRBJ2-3	TGTGCCAGCAGGACCAACAGGGGGAGTGTAGATACGCAGTATTTT	CASRTNRGSVDTQYF